Listed below are T cell receptor beta chains from one sample, sequenced in a study of post-analysis software for immune sequencing data. TCRdb reprocessed the PCR reads with MiXCR, giving one entry per CDR3 protein. The sample contains 650,000 to 850,000 distinct CDR3 sequences, about 57% of which appear only once. Sequenced input: blood. The receptors come from a girl aged 5 to 17 with multiple sclerosis. Each CDR3 is given with its conserved first and last residue. Each record gives: J gene, clone size, CDR3 length, D gene, V gene, CDR3 protein, CDR3 DNA. A D gene is named only where the DNA matches it firmly. Not all rows give a size; the values are once, few, many and, for expanded clones, a class.

>TRBJ2-1|.|18|.|TRBV5-1
CASSLDVWYNTGYNEQFF
TGCGCCAGCAGCTTGGATGTGTGGTATAACACGGGCTACAATGAGCAGTTCTTC
>TRBJ2-1|.|12|.|TRBV7-8
CASSLAASGQFF
TGTGCCAGCAGCTTAGCGGCATCAGGGCAGTTCTTC
>TRBJ2-6|few|18|TRBD1|TRBV6-1
CASRRPGQALSGANVLTF
TGTGCCAGCAGACGCCCGGGACAGGCACTCTCTGGGGCCAACGTCCTGACTTTC
>TRBJ2-5|.|18|TRBD2|TRBV5-6
CASSLIGGLAGVRETQYF
TGTGCCAGCAGCTTGATAGGTGGACTAGCGGGGGTCCGAGAGACCCAGTACTTC
>TRBJ1-2|few|11|.|TRBV19
CASSIAGGYTF
TGTGCCAGTAGTATAGCTGGAGGCTACACCTTC
>TRBJ2-5|few|16|TRBD2|TRBV5-1
CASSAGGIGPQETQYF
TGCGCCAGCAGCGCGGGGGGGATTGGACCCCAAGAGACCCAGTACTTC
>TRBJ2-1|.|13|.|TRBV6-2/TRBV6-3
CASSYSRGYEQFF
TGTGCCAGCAGTTACTCAAGGGGGTATGAGCAGTTCTTC
>TRBJ2-7|.|15|.|TRBV7-9
CASSLTRSRGEAQYF
TGTGCCAGCAGCTTGACTAGATCTAGAGGGGAGGCCCAGTACTTC
>TRBJ2-3|.|16|.|TRBV28
CASSFSGSIGTDTQYF
TGTGCCAGCAGTTTCTCCGGGAGCATTGGCACAGATACGCAGTATTTT
>TRBJ2-3|.|14|.|TRBV5-8
CASSTRTRGDTQYF
TGTGCCAGCAGCACTCGGACGCGAGGGGATACGCAGTATTTT